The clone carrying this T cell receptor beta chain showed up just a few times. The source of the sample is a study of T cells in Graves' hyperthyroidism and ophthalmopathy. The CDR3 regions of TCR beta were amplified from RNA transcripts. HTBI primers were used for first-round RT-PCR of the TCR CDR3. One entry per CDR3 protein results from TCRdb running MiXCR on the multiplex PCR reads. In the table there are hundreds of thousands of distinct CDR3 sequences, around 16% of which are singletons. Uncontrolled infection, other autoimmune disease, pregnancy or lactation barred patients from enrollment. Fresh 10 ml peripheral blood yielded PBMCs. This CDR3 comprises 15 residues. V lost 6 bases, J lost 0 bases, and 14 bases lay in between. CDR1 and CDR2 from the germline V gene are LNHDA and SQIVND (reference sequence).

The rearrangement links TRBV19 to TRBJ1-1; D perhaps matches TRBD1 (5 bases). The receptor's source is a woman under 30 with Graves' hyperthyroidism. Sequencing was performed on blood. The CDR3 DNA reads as TGTGCCAGTAGCTTCGACAGCGTCATGAACACTGAAGCTTTCTTT. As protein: CASSFDSVMNTEAFF.